This TCR beta chain appears in the sequencing data of a study of CD8 T cells in Susac syndrome. The CDR3 consists of 14 residues. V gave up 8 bases and J gave up 0 bases, with 13 bases separating them. Germline CDR1 reads LGHDT; CDR2 reads YNNKEL (reference sequence). The RNA input was about 0.5 to 1 ug, and it was reverse transcribed with random hexamers. TCRdb recomputed calls from the immunoSEQ multiplex PCR reads with MiXCR, one row per CDR3 protein. This table has some 200,000 distinct CDR3 sequences, about 96% appearing once. V and J are TRBV3-1 and TRBJ1-2, with D perhaps TRBD1 (6 bases). Sequencing was carried out using CD4+ T cells from PBMCs. This clonotype was obtained from a human donor with multiple sclerosis. CDR3 sequence: CASQQGDTNYGYTF. CDR3 DNA sequence: TGTGCCAGCCAACAGGGAGATACTAACTATGGCTACACCTTC.